A selection of T cell receptor beta chains follows, all from one sample in a study of blood T cell repertoires in COVID-19. Sequenced by immunoSEQ multiplex PCR; TCRdb stores in-frame clones only, minus some. The sample lists 110,000 or so clones; approximately 80% were seen once. Sequenced: peripheral blood. Every receptor here comes from a human donor in a cohort sampled during active COVID-19. Both conserved end residues are part of each CDR3. A D gene is named only where the DNA matches it firmly. Where a row states a size, it is once, few, many or the class of an expanded clone; other rows omit it.

V	J	D	size	length	DNA	CDR3
TRBV19	TRBJ2-1	TRBD2	-	16	TGTGCCAGTAGAACGACTAGCGGGGGGTCCTACAATGAGCAGTTCTTC	CASRTTSGGSYNEQFF
TRBV10-3	TRBJ2-5	TRBD2	-	16	TGTGCCATCAGTGGGGAGGTAGCGGGGGAGCAAGAGACCCAGTACTTC	CAISGEVAGEQETQYF
TRBV28	TRBJ1-3	-	-	16	TGTGCCAGCAGTTTGGCGGCGGGGCCCTCTGGAAACACCATATATTTT	CASSLAAGPSGNTIYF
TRBV5-1	TRBJ2-5	TRBD2	-	15	TGCGCCAGCAGCTTGGGCGGGGGGGGCCAAGAGACCCAGTACTTC	CASSLGGGGQETQYF
TRBV7-9	TRBJ2-6	-	-	16	TGTGCCAGCAGCTTCGGACATCCCTCTGGGGCCAACGTCCTGACTTTC	CASSFGHPSGANVLTF
TRBV7-6	TRBJ1-5	-	-	15	TGTGCCAGCAGCTTAGCGCGGTGGAGCGGGCAGCCCCAGCATTTT	CASSLARWSGQPQHF
TRBV6-5	TRBJ2-5	-	-	13	TGTGCCAGCAGTATACAGGGCCATGAGACCCAGTACTTC	CASSIQGHETQYF
TRBV7-9	TRBJ2-7	-	-	13	TGTGCCAGCAGCTACAGCGGGCGCTACGAGCAGTACTTC	CASSYSGRYEQYF
TRBV6-5	TRBJ2-2	TRBD2	few	15	TGTGCCACCCCAGGAGCGGGGGGGCTCCACGGGGAGCTGTTTTTT	CATPGAGGLHGELFF
TRBV5-6	TRBJ2-1	-	-	13	TGTGCCAGCAGCTGGGGCCAGGTCAATGAGCAGTTCTTC	CASSWGQVNEQFF
TRBV18	TRBJ2-7	TRBD1	-	13	TGTGCCAGCTCACTCGGGACAGCCTACGAGCAGTACTTC	CASSLGTAYEQYF
TRBV7-9	TRBJ1-3	-	few	13	TGTGCCAGCAGCTTGAGCTCTGGAAACACCATATATTTT	CASSLSSGNTIYF
TRBV11-2	TRBJ1-1	-	once	14	TGTGCCAGCAGCCCCCCCAGGTTGGACACTGAAGCTTTCTTT	CASSPPRLDTEAFF
TRBV6-2/TRBV6-3	TRBJ2-1	TRBD2	-	15	TGTGCCAGCAGCTCTAGCGGGGGCTTCTACAATGAGCAGTTCTTC	CASSSSGGFYNEQFF
TRBV7-2	TRBJ2-5	TRBD2	once	15	TGTGCCAGCAGCTCACTAGCGGGGGGCGGGGAGACCCAGTACTTC	CASSSLAGGGETQYF
TRBV6-2/TRBV6-3	TRBJ1-5	TRBD1	-	17	TGTGCCAGCAGCTCGCTTATGGGACAGGGGGCCTATCAGCCCCAGCATTTT	CASSSLMGQGAYQPQHF
TRBV5-4	TRBJ2-3	-	-	15	TGTGCCAGCAGCTTAGTAGGAGGGGGCACAGATACGCAGTATTTT	CASSLVGGGTDTQYF
TRBV28	TRBJ1-2	-	-	16	TGTGCCAGCAGTCTGGGTCAGGGAGGAATCAATGGGGGCTACACCTTC	CASSLGQGGINGGYTF
TRBV5-5	TRBJ2-7	TRBD1	few	15	TGTGCCAGCAAAAAAACCGGGACAGGGTCCCACGAGCAGTACTTC	CASKKTGTGSHEQYF
TRBV19	TRBJ2-3	TRBD2	-	16	TGTGCCAGTAGTATGGGCGGGGGAAGACGCACAGATACGCAGTATTTT	CASSMGGGRRTDTQYF
TRBV10-1	TRBJ2-3	-	-	14	TGCGCCAGTTCACAGGGTTCATGGACAGATACGCAGTATTTT	CASSQGSWTDTQYF
TRBV5-1	TRBJ2-2	TRBD2	once	16	TGCGCCAGCAGCTTGGTCGGGACTAGGTTTTCCGGGGAGCTGTTTTTT	CASSLVGTRFSGELFF
TRBV4-3	TRBJ1-2	TRBD1	-	15	TGCGCCAGCAGCCTATCGGGACAGGGAGCGTATGGCTACACCTTC	CASSLSGQGAYGYTF
TRBV20-1	TRBJ2-5	-	few	13	TGCAGTGCTAGTTCAGACAGGCAAGAGACCCAGTACTTC	CSASSDRQETQYF
TRBV5-4	TRBJ1-2	TRBD1	-	15	TGTGCCAGCAGCATTAGACAGGGAAGGACTTATGGCTACACCTTC	CASSIRQGRTYGYTF
TRBV6-6	TRBJ2-3	TRBD2	-	16	TGTGCCAGCAGTTACTCTAGCGGGGGGCCCACAGATACGCAGTATTTT	CASSYSSGGPTDTQYF
TRBV3-1/TRBV3-2	TRBJ2-3	TRBD2	-	16	TGTGCCAGCAGCCCTTTAGCGGGGACCGGGGCAGATACGCAGTATTTT	CASSPLAGTGADTQYF
TRBV2	TRBJ2-3	TRBD2	once	15	TGTGCCAGCAGGCCAGCGGGGGGGAGTACAGATACGCAGTATTTT	CASRPAGGSTDTQYF
TRBV11-2	TRBJ2-6	TRBD2	once	17	TGTGCCAGCAGCGCGGGGGGGATTCAGGGAAGGGCCAACGTCCTGACTTTC	CASSAGGIQGRANVLTF
TRBV5-4	TRBJ2-5	-	-	12	TGTGCCAGCAGCTCAGGGCGGGAGACCCAGTACTTC	CASSSGRETQYF
TRBV6-5	TRBJ2-5	TRBD2	-	12	TGTGCCATATCCCGGGACTACGCGACCCAGTACTTC	CAISRDYATQYF
TRBV7-8	TRBJ1-1	-	-	18	TGTGCCAGCAGTCGCTTCCCTAGGCTGGCAAAAACGAACACTGAAGCTTTCTTT	CASSRFPRLAKTNTEAFF
TRBV27	TRBJ2-1	-	-	14	TGTGCCAGCAGGCCGATGGGACTGCTCAATGAGCAGTTCTTC	CASRPMGLLNEQFF
TRBV11-3	TRBJ2-7	TRBD1	-	15	TGTGCCAGCAGCCCGAGACCGGGACAGGGGCTCGAGCAGTACTTC	CASSPRPGQGLEQYF
TRBV5-5	TRBJ1-2	-	-	14	TGTGCCAGCAGCTTCGGCGGAGCTAACTATGGCTACACCTTC	CASSFGGANYGYTF
TRBV4-1	TRBJ2-1	TRBD2	few	16	TGCGCCAGCAGCCAAGCCGCTAGCGGGGGGTTCAATGAGCAGTTCTTC	CASSQAASGGFNEQFF
TRBV19	TRBJ2-5	-	-	14	TGTGCCAGTAGGCCACGTGGACAGCAAGAGACCCAGTACTTC	CASRPRGQQETQYF
TRBV10-3	TRBJ2-2	TRBD1	-	13	TGTGCCATCTTGGCAGGGGGCACCGGGGAGCTGTTTTTT	CAILAGGTGELFF
TRBV18	TRBJ1-2	-	-	14	TGTGCCAGCTCACCAGGGCAAGATTCCTATGGCTACACCTTC	CASSPGQDSYGYTF
TRBV18	TRBJ2-5	TRBD2	-	14	TGTGCCAGCTCACCCTCTAGCGGGGAGGAGACCCAGTACTTC	CASSPSSGEETQYF
TRBV28	TRBJ2-7	-	-	10	TGTGCCAGCAGTCCCTTTAGACTGAACTTC	CASSPFRLNF
TRBV5-1	TRBJ1-1	TRBD1	-	18	TGCGCCAGCAGCGTTGTGCCGGGACAGGGCGCCATGAACACTGAAGCTTTCTTT	CASSVVPGQGAMNTEAFF